This is a list of T cell receptor beta chains from one sample in a study of blood T cell repertoires in COVID-19. Profiling relied on immunoSEQ multiplex PCR, and the TCRdb table lists in-frame clones only, not all of them. The data hold 180,000 or so clones, with less than 90% observed a single time. Sequenced material: peripheral blood. Every receptor here comes from a woman aged 55-70 years with COVID-19, enrolled during active disease. CDR3s include the opening cysteine and the closing phenylalanine or tryptophan. A D gene is named only where the DNA matches it firmly. Some rows mark clone size as missing; the rest say once, few, many or name a class of expanded clone.

v_gene	abundance	d_gene	j_gene	CDR3nt	CDR3aa
TRBV9	NA	TRBD2	TRBJ2-7	TGTGCCAGCAGCGTAGGAGGTGTAGCGGGAGCTTACGAGCAGTACTTC	CASSVGGVAGAYEQYF
TRBV28	NA	NA	TRBJ1-4	TGTGCCAGCATCCCCTCTCTGGCAGGGAGGGAAAAACTGTTTTTT	CASIPSLAGREKLFF
TRBV5-6	NA	NA	TRBJ2-7	TGTGCCAGCAGCTCCCGCTACGAGCAGTACTTC	CASSSRYEQYF
TRBV6-2/TRBV6-3	NA	NA	TRBJ2-7	TGTGCCAGCAGTCGGACAGCTTCCTACGAGCAGTACTTC	CASSRTASYEQYF
TRBV27	NA	NA	TRBJ1-2	TGTGCCAGCAGGTCAATTCAGGCCCCGTATGGCTACACCTTC	CASRSIQAPYGYTF
TRBV7-9	NA	NA	TRBJ2-2	TGTGCCAGCAGCTTAACTCGGAGAGACACCGGGGAGCTGTTTTTT	CASSLTRRDTGELFF
TRBV24-1	few	TRBD1	TRBJ2-7	TGTGCCACCAGTGACAGGGGGCGGTTCGAGCAGTACTTC	CATSDRGRFEQYF
TRBV4-2	NA	NA	TRBJ2-7	TGTGCCAGCAGCCCTAGGGGGAGCTCCTCCTACGAGCAGTACTTC	CASSPRGSSSYEQYF
TRBV19	once	TRBD1	TRBJ2-1	TGTGCCAGTAGAGGGGGCCTCTCCTACAATGAGCAGTTCTTC	CASRGGLSYNEQFF
TRBV10-3	NA	TRBD1	TRBJ2-7	TGTGCCATCACCGGGACAGGGGGCTACGAGCAGTACTTC	CAITGTGGYEQYF
TRBV9	NA	NA	TRBJ2-1	TGTGCCAGCAGACCTGGGAGGTTTAGCGATGAGCAGTTCTTC	CASRPGRFSDEQFF
TRBV4-2	NA	NA	TRBJ2-7	TGTGCCAGCAGCCCATTAGGGGCCTACGAGCAGTACTTC	CASSPLGAYEQYF
TRBV10-3	NA	TRBD1	TRBJ2-7	TGTGCCATCAGGAGGACAGGGGGAGAGGACTACGAGCAGTACTTC	CAIRRTGGEDYEQYF
TRBV6-2/TRBV6-3	NA	TRBD1	TRBJ1-1	TGTGCCAGCAGTTATAGGGGGACAGGGGAGAACACTGAAGCTTTCTTT	CASSYRGTGENTEAFF
TRBV2	NA	NA	TRBJ2-5	TGTGCCAGCAGCCCCCCCTCGGGGCAAGAGACCCAGTACTTC	CASSPPSGQETQYF
TRBV4-2	NA	NA	TRBJ1-4	TGTGCCAGCAGCCAAGCAGGGCCCGGCGGTGAAAAACTGTTTTTT	CASSQAGPGGEKLFF
TRBV9	NA	NA	TRBJ1-2	TGTGCCAGCAGCGGCCGGACAAATACTAACTATGGCTACACCTTC	CASSGRTNTNYGYTF
TRBV5-1	NA	NA	TRBJ2-1	TGCGCCAGCAGCTTGTCGGACAATGAGCAGTTCTTC	CASSLSDNEQFF
TRBV4-1	NA	NA	TRBJ1-1	TGCGCCAGCAGCCAAAACAGGGTGAACACTGAAGCTTTCTTT	CASSQNRVNTEAFF
TRBV13	NA	TRBD2	TRBJ2-1	TGTGCCAGCACTGGGACTAGCGGCCTTGGGGTCTACAATGAGCAGTTCTTC	CASTGTSGLGVYNEQFF
TRBV5-4	NA	NA	TRBJ2-5	TGTGCCAGCAGCCCCTGGCGCCCAGGGGCTTTAGAGACCCAGTACTTC	CASSPWRPGALETQYF
TRBV19	NA	TRBD1	TRBJ2-7	TGTGCCAGTAGTAAGAACAGGGGGCCAAATTACGAGCAGTACTTC	CASSKNRGPNYEQYF
TRBV4-3	NA	NA	TRBJ1-1	TGCGCCAGCAGCCAAGATCCCCTCTCCAGGTCGAACACTGAAGCTTTCTTT	CASSQDPLSRSNTEAFF
TRBV6-5	few	NA	TRBJ2-1	TGTGCCAGCAGAAGACGGACTCTCCATGAGCAGTTCTTC	CASRRRTLHEQFF
TRBV29-1	NA	NA	TRBJ1-2	TGCAGCGTCTGGACAGCCTATGGCTACACCTTC	CSVWTAYGYTF
TRBV7-9	NA	TRBD1	TRBJ2-1	TGTGCCAGCAGCTCCCCCGGGACAGGGGTCAATGAGCAGTTCTTC	CASSSPGTGVNEQFF
TRBV3-1/TRBV3-2	NA	NA	TRBJ2-5	TGTGCCAGCAGCCAAGCGGCGGGTCGTGTGGAGACCCAGTACTTC	CASSQAAGRVETQYF
TRBV6-4	NA	TRBD2	TRBJ2-5	TGTGCCAGCACCCATCTATTCGGGGCTAGCGGGGCTGGGCGGACCCAGTACTTC	CASTHLFGASGAGRTQYF
TRBV19	NA	TRBD1	TRBJ1-2	TGTGCCAGTAGTTCCCGACAGGGGGCACGGGGCTACACCTTC	CASSSRQGARGYTF
TRBV7-2	NA	TRBD2	TRBJ2-1	TGTGCCAGCAGCTCGCGGGCTAGCGGCCTCTCCTACAATGAGCAGTTCTTC	CASSSRASGLSYNEQFF